This T cell receptor (beta chain) was obtained from a study of radiation and T cells in renal cell carcinoma. Study summary: Nephrectomy followed 15 Gy stereotactic body radiation by 4 weeks. Points from the study as a whole: Pretreatment tumor biopsies were lacking, so baseline clonotypes are unknown. In blood, top tumor clones expanded by 2 weeks, shrinking by 4.

On this clone itself: Its target is not known.

Trimming pared 7 bases from V and 0 bases from J, leaving 14 bases between. CDR3 length: 15 residues. Germline values: CDR1 MNHNS, CDR2 SASEGT. Indicated time point: baseline pretreatment blood. As to treatment: 15 Gy SBRT to primary tumor, nephrectomy 4 weeks later. Radiation-treated patients gave blood at baseline, week 2 and week 4. Sequencing used immunoSEQ multiplex PCR; TCRdb keeps in-frame clones, though not all of them. The data contain around 140,000 clones, less than 90% of them singletons. The sequencing used blood, collected from a patient whose treatment included radiotherapy and nephrectomy. This sequence was found in a woman aged 65 to 85 with renal cell carcinoma. This chain joins TRBV6-1 and TRBJ2-3; D is uncertain. The CDR3 is CASTEGAGSTDTQYF. The DNA of the CDR3 is TGTGCCAGCACCGAAGGTGCCGGGAGCACAGATACGCAGTATTTT.